A single TCR beta chain is shown here with its context. Its antigen specificity is not known. One base away there is no much larger clone; base qualities are not given. The CDR3 regions of human TCRbeta chains were analyzed by immunosequencing. As for the original processing: TCRs in the repertoires were compared against a reference library of SARS-CoV-2-specific TCRs that had been generated with the MIRA antigen-specificity platform. Breadth was defined as the fraction of unique TCRs that were SARS-CoV-2-associated, and depth was defined as the fraction of total T cells that were SARS-CoV-2-associated. Using the MIRA data, every spike-specific TCR was mapped to the spike region that the TCR reacted to and assigned to either a CD4 or a CD8 class. Log10-transformed breadth and depth values were compared by one-way ANOVA with Sidak's multiple comparisons tests. In TCRdb, the immuneACCESS table is reduced to in-frame sequences with V and J assigned. These tables do not hold every clone; where another copy was compared, an unresolved V gene accounts for under half, and the others remain unexplained. The D gene and trimming were derived from the DNA, and the V and J assignments and clone size from that table. The sample records some 100,000 clones, about 87% of which are singletons. In total, the top ten clones hold 4.2% of the sample.

These data originate in a study of T cell responses to AZD1222 COVID-19 vaccine (dated by TCRdb to about 2021). Regarding the complete study: TCR sequencing covered more than 230 trial participants: 207 given two doses of AZD1222 and about 26 given two doses of MenACWY control vaccine. Trial participants were enrolled by age into 18-55, 56-69 and 70-plus year subgroups, with around 150, 28 and 57 TCR-sequenced participants respectively. What the research found in general, with its limitations: The 56-69-year group was small, and its depth increase did not reach significance, likely because of low power. No day 14 peak-response samples were available, so repertoires were characterized only after the peak T cell response. Most participants were white British and females outnumbered males, and the authors suggested that clonal diversity may have been underestimated. Reportedly, almost half of the unique spike-specific TCRs recognized epitopes lying outside the regions that are mutated in the B.1.351 and B.1.1.7 variants. After two AZD1222 doses, spike-specific TCR breadth and depth were significantly higher than at day 0 and than in MenACWY recipients. The whole spike protein was spanned by vaccine-associated CD4 TCRs, and dominant responses were seen in regions 160-218 and 743-854. Conclusions about previously exposed vaccinees were limited because only six AZD1222 recipients were SARS-CoV-2 seropositive at baseline.

This specimen's time point label, per the study, means: baseline before first vaccination. The treatment or condition label here, explained by the study, means: meningococcal conjugate vaccine given as trial control. Vaccinee samples were obtained from the UK trials COV001 and COV002, which included a single-blind randomized controlled phase 2/3 trial of AZD1222 (ChAdOx1 nCoV-19) in healthy adults. Trial participant PBMC samples were collected at day 0 and day 28 after the second dose for TCRbeta chain sequencing. V ends up 3 bases short and J 1 base short, with an unmatched junction base count of 5. The CDR3 measures 16 amino acids from cysteine to phenylalanine. Of the read, only the CDR3 DNA is kept; its 48 bases are in frame from base 1. CDR1 and CDR2 are drawn from the germline V gene: ENHRY, SYGVKD.

The clonotype comes from an adult in good health. The input for sequencing was peripheral blood, taken on day 0 of MenACWY control vaccination. Recombination connected TRBV10-3 to TRBJ1-4, and 7 junctional nucleotides match TRBD1. The DNA sequence is TGTGCCATCAGTGAACAGGGGACCGAAACTAATGAAAAACTGTTTTTT. It is translated as CAISEQGTETNEKLFF.